One T cell receptor (beta chain) is described in this entry. Its antigen is currently unknown. The data were obtained in a study of T cell responses to AZD1222 COVID-19 vaccine. Broader study findings: Spike-specific TCR breadth rose after two AZD1222 doses, and depth rose as well. The study found vaccine-associated CD4 TCRs spanning spike, dominant at 160-218 and 743-854. The donor group comprised mostly white British people and more females; the analysis possibly underestimated clonal diversity. Reportedly, close to half of spike-specific TCRs are directed against unmutated variant regions.

Produced via immunoSEQ multiplex PCR; TCRdb's table is partial and in-frame only. Among 150,000 to 200,000 clones listed, 85% to 95% were seen once. This CDR3 contains 15 residues. Germline CDR1 is SGHRS and CDR2 is YFSETQ. V shed 1 base and J shed 0 bases, with 9 bases lying between them. The sample was peripheral blood, taken on day 0 of AZD1222 vaccination. The clonotype was recovered from an adult in good health. This chain links TRBV5-1 with TRBJ2-3; D may correspond to TRBD1 or TRBD2 (5 bases each). As DNA, the CDR3 is TGCGCCAGCAGCTTGTACGGGGACAGCACAGATACGCAGTATTTT. Its protein is CASSLYGDSTDTQYF.